These 27 T cell receptor beta chains share one sample of origin, sequenced in a study of blood T cells in healthy people across ages. A second about 6 to 12 cycle PCR used barcoded and J-beta primers. TCRdb re-called the 5' RACE reads with MiXCR, one entry per CDR3 protein. The sample holds about 750,000 distinct CDR3 sequences, about 53% seen once. Sequencing was carried out using blood. These receptors all come from an elderly man in good health.

J is TRBJ2-3 and V is TRBV2; TRBD1 aligns across 9 bases. This CDR3 comprises 15 residues. V was clipped by 6 bases and J by 6 bases; unmatched bases: 10. Germline CDR1 SNHLY, CDR2 FYNNEI. The CDR3 reads CASRENRGRFDTQYF. The CDR3, as DNA: TGTGCCAGCAGAGAGAACAGGGGGCGGTTTGATACGCAGTATTTT.

The chain joins TRBV20-1 to TRBJ2-2; 8 bases align to TRBD2. This CDR3 contains 14 residues. Germline lookup yields CDR1 DFQATT and CDR2 SNEGSKA (reference sequence). Trimming took 2 bases from V and 7 from J; bases not matched to a gene: 6. The CDR3 sequence is CSARRAGDHGELFF. In nucleotides, the CDR3 is TGCAGTGCTAGAAGAGCGGGAGATCACGGGGAGCTGTTTTTT.

The chain has TRBV27 and TRBJ2-4; D remains unclear. The tail of the sequence fits TRBJ2-7 better, so the J call may be wrong. CDR1 and CDR2 (germline): MNHEY, SMNVEV (reference sequence). The CDR3 covers 16 residues. The CDR3 region is CASSLPPRQVLYEQYF. The DNA for the CDR3 is TGTGCCAGCAGTTTACCCCCGAGGCAGGTTTTATACGAGCAGTACTTC.

This clonotype occurred a few times. The chain employs TRBV20-1 and TRBJ2-1, with unresolved D. From germline, CDR1 is DFQATT and CDR2 SNEGSKA (reference sequence). The CDR3 has 11 amino acids. V was trimmed by 0 bases and J by 10 bases, leaving 7 bases between them. For the CDR3, the DNA is TGCAGTGCTAGAGAGGGCAGGGAGCAGTTCTTC. Encoded protein: CSAREGREQFF.

This chain links TRBV7-9 with TRBJ2-1; no reliable D call. The CDR3 length is 14 residues. Germline V gives CDR1 SEHNR, CDR2 FQNEAQ (reference sequence). Trimming shortened V by 2 bases and J by 5 bases, and 10 bases separated the two germline ends. The CDR3 sequence: CASSLKGLNNEQFF. The CDR3 DNA reads TGTGCCAGCAGCTTAAAGGGCCTGAACAATGAGCAGTTCTTC.

CDR3: CASSFAGEDRTYGYTF. The CDR3 region has the DNA TGTGCCAGCAGTTTCGCCGGCGAGGACAGAACATATGGCTACACCTTC. This chain links TRBV28 with TRBJ1-2, with TRBD1 as a possible D gene (6 bases). The germline V and J ends were trimmed by 3 bases and 5 bases, with 19 bases remaining between them. Germline CDR1 is MDHEN and CDR2 is SYDVKM. This CDR3 comprises 16 residues.

This clonotype has only a few counts. This sequence joins TRBV29-1 and TRBJ2-1; 14 bases are a match to TRBD2. The CDR3 contains 14 residues. CDR1 and CDR2 from the germline V gene are SQVTM and ANQGSEA. Trimming cost V 7 bases and J 9 bases; bases outside gene matches: 8. The CDR3 region is CSALGTSGSGEQFF. CDR3 in DNA: TGCAGCGCCCTAGGGACTAGCGGGAGTGGTGAGCAGTTCTTC.

This chain links TRBV5-1 with TRBJ2-4, with no clear D. The end of the DNA aligns better with TRBJ2-7, so the J call may be wrong. The CDR3 runs 13 residues. CDR1 SGHRS and CDR2 YFSETQ come from the germline V gene. CDR3 DNA: TGCGCCAGCAGCCTAACGGACCTGAGCGAGCAGTACTTC. Translating gives CASSLTDLSEQYF.

This clonotype is a singleton in its sample. V usage is TRBV3-1 and J usage is TRBJ2-1; a possible D gene is TRBD2 (5 bases). Trimming pared 4 bases from V and 10 bases from J, leaving 26 bases between. In germline, CDR1 is LGHDT, CDR2 YNNKEL (reference sequence). This CDR3 is built from 17 residues. The CDR3 spells CASSPIARTRSPYEQFF. CDR3 sequence (DNA): TGTGCCAGCAGCCCCATTGCTCGGACTCGGTCCCCCTACGAGCAGTTCTTC.

The chain is built from TRBV5-6 and TRBJ2-5, with 11 bases fitting TRBD2. After removal of 3 bases from V and 1 base from J, the junction contained 2 bases not matched to a gene. The CDR3 runs to 15 residues. CDR1 and CDR2 (germline): SGHDT, YYEEEE. In DNA, the CDR3 is TGTGCCAGCAGCTATGGGACTAGCGGCCAAGAGACCCAGTACTTC. Amino acid sequence: CASSYGTSGQETQYF.

Only a few counts were recorded for this clonotype. The chain joins TRBV5-1 to TRBJ2-7; D gene uncertain. Trimming took 2 bases from V and 3 from J, leaving 12 bases between them. The CDR3 has 14 amino acids. Germline V gene sequence: CDR1 SGHRS, CDR2 YFSETQ. The DNA of the CDR3 is TGCGCCAGCAGCTTTGGGCCCCAGTACTACGAGCAGTACTTC. This translates into CASSFGPQYYEQYF.

This sequence joins TRBV7-9 and TRBJ2-5; perhaps TRBD1 as D (5 bases). Germline V gene data show CDR1 as SEHNR and CDR2 as FQNEAQ (reference sequence). Between the trimmed V and J ends, which lost 0 bases and 0 bases, there was a span of 14 bases. The CDR3 totals 17 residues. DNA of the CDR3: TGTGCCAGCAGCTTAGCTCCCGGATGGGGCTACCAAGAGACCCAGTACTTC. It specifies CASSLAPGWGYQETQYF.

CDR3 in DNA: TGCAGTGCTAGGGAGGACAGGGGGCGAGGAGATACGCAGTATTTT. Translated: CSAREDRGRGDTQYF. The chain has TRBV20-1 and TRBJ2-3; 11 positions match TRBD1. V was pared by 3 bases and J by 5 bases, with 7 bases of the junction left unmatched. The CDR3 is made up of 15 amino acids. Germline V gives CDR1 DFQATT, CDR2 SNEGSKA (reference sequence).

The chain uses TRBV20-1 and TRBJ2-3, with TRBD2 as a possible D gene (5 bases). The CDR3 is 13 amino acids. Trimming pared 3 bases from V and 6 bases from J, leaving 13 bases between. Germline loops: CDR1 DFQATT, CDR2 SNEGSKA (reference sequence). The CDR3 DNA is TGCAGTGCTAGTCGACTCGAGCGGGATACGCAGTATTTT. Its protein is CSASRLERDTQYF.

This clonotype has only one observation. The chain joins TRBV2 to TRBJ2-3; 7 nucleotides line up with TRBD2. The CDR3 extends over 13 amino acids. Germline V lookup: CDR1 SNHLY, CDR2 FYNNEI. V was pared by 4 bases and J by 13 bases, with 11 bases of the junction left unmatched. The CDR3 DNA follows: TGTGCCAGCAGTGCGGTGGTGGCGGGAGTGGAGTATTTT. It translates to CASSAVVAGVEYF.

This clonotype was seen a few times. This chain connects TRBV14 to TRBJ2-7; 7 nucleotides agree with TRBD2. V shed 6 bases and J 1 base; nucleotides not matched to a gene: 15. The CDR3 is made up of 17 amino acids. Germline V CDR1 and CDR2: SGHDN, FVKESK. The CDR3 nucleotides read TGTGCCAGCAGTCCGTACCCCCGGGGAGCGGGGTCCTACGAGCAGTACTTC. Translating gives CASSPYPRGAGSYEQYF.

The CDR3, as DNA: TGCGCCAGCAAATGGGACAGGACCGTCTACGAGCAGTACTTC. Amino acid sequence: CASKWDRTVYEQYF. The chain has TRBV5-1 and TRBJ2-7; 8 bases fit TRBD1. Germline CDR1 is SGHRS and CDR2 is YFSETQ. The J segment lost 3 bases and the V segment lost 6 bases, leaving 8 bases of the junction unmatched. The CDR3 contains 14 residues.

The CDR3 protein is CASSRTGVLNTEAFF. The CDR3 DNA reads TGTGCCAGCAGTCGGACAGGGGTATTGAACACTGAAGCTTTCTTT. The V gene is TRBV6-1, the J gene TRBJ1-1, with TRBD1 identical over 9 bases. V trimming: 5 bases; J trimming: 0 bases; junction bases outside the gene matches: 4. The CDR3 runs 15 residues. The V gene's germline CDR1 is MNHNS and CDR2 SASEGT.

This clonotype was observed a handful of times. CDR3 in DNA: TGCAGCGTTGAGAGGGGCAGTGGCTACACCTTC. It translates to CSVERGSGYTF. The chain employs TRBV29-1 and TRBJ1-2, with TRBD1 as a possible D gene (5 bases). Deletions cut 3 bases from V and 7 bases from J, with 9 bases between. Germline V lookup: CDR1 SQVTM, CDR2 ANQGSEA. The CDR3 has 11 residues. The full variable domain, with the rest looked up from reference TRBV29-1 and TRBJ1-2, is SAVISQKPSRDICQRGTSLTIQCQVDSQVTMMFWYRQQPGQSLTLIATANQGSEATYESGFVIDKFPISRPNLTFSTLTVSNMSPEDSSIYLCSVERGSGYTFGSGTRLTVV.

The rearrangement links TRBV20-1 to TRBJ1-5; 7 bases fit TRBD1. Germline values: CDR1 DFQATT, CDR2 SNEGSKA (reference sequence). The CDR3 contains 15 residues. The junction had 7 bases not matched to a gene; V was cut back by 3 bases and J by 2 bases. The CDR3: CSASRGIEGNQPQHF. The CDR3 DNA sequence: TGCAGTGCTAGCAGGGGGATCGAAGGCAATCAGCCCCAGCATTTT.

This clonotype appeared once. The chain combines TRBV10-3 with TRBJ1-2, with no clear D. This CDR3 has 13 residues. The V end lost 8 bases, the J end lost 3 bases, and 13 bases lay between the germline ends. Germline V gene sequence: CDR1 ENHRY, CDR2 SYGVKD. For the CDR3, the DNA is TGTGCCATCTCCGGCCCGGGCTACTATGGCTACACCTTC. This gives the protein CAISGPGYYGYTF.

CDR3: CASSRESYNEQFF. In nucleotides, the CDR3 is TGCGCCAGCTCGAGGGAATCCTACAATGAGCAGTTCTTC. The rearrangement uses TRBV5-1 and TRBJ2-1; D is possibly TRBD2 (5 bases). Germline loops: CDR1 SGHRS, CDR2 YFSETQ. The CDR3 has 13 residues. V lost 7 bases and J lost 1, with 9 bases in between. The variable domain in full, completed from reference TRBV5-1 and TRBJ2-1, reads KAGVTQTPRYLIKTRGQQVTLSCSPISGHRSVSWYQQTPGQGLQFLFEYFSETQRNKGNFPGRFSGRQFSNSRSEMNVSTLELGDSALYLCASSRESYNEQFFGPGTRLTVL.

This sequence joins TRBV20-1 and TRBJ1-6, with D tentatively TRBD1 (6 bases). V dropped 1 base and J dropped 2 bases, with 12 bases sitting between them. CDR1 and CDR2 from the germline V gene are DFQATT and SNEGSKA (reference sequence). The CDR3 contains 16 residues. The CDR3 here is CSARVSGAAYNSPLHF. The CDR3 region has the DNA TGCAGTGCTAGAGTTTCGGGGGCGGCCTATAATTCACCCCTCCACTTT.

The gene calls are TRBV7-9 and TRBJ1-5; D remains ambiguous. Germline values: CDR1 SEHNR, CDR2 FQNEAQ (reference sequence). V shed 1 base and J shed 4 bases, with 2 bases lying between them. This CDR3 comprises 12 residues. This CDR3 reads CASSLENQPQHF. The CDR3 region has the DNA TGTGCCAGCAGCTTAGAGAATCAGCCCCAGCATTTT.

This clonotype showed up just once. This chain links TRBV9 with TRBJ1-1; D might be TRBD1 (6 bases). This CDR3 is built from 17 residues. V was trimmed by 0 bases and J by 3 bases, leaving 18 bases between them. Germline V lookup: CDR1 SGDLS, CDR2 YYNGEE. The CDR3 reads CASSVATGARQDTEAFF. The CDR3 DNA follows: TGTGCCAGCAGCGTAGCTACGGGGGCGAGGCAGGACACTGAAGCTTTCTTT.

This chain joins TRBV6-6 and TRBJ2-7; 8 bases match TRBD1. With V trimmed by 6 bases and J by 7 bases, 11 bases remained unmatched. This CDR3 contains 14 residues. CDR1 is MNHNY and CDR2 is SVGAGI in the germline V gene (reference sequence). CDR3 sequence: CASSGTGVDNEQYF. The CDR3 DNA follows: TGTGCCAGCAGCGGGACAGGCGTTGACAATGAGCAGTACTTC.

The chain links TRBV6-5 to TRBJ2-4, with 7 bases aligning to TRBD1. The last part of the DNA fits TRBJ2-7 better; the J call may be wrong. Germline V lookup: CDR1 MNHEY, CDR2 SVGAGI. The CDR3 totals 11 residues. This CDR3 reads CATSGQYEQYF. CDR3 DNA: TGTGCCACCTCGGGACAGTACGAGCAGTACTTC.